This T cell receptor beta chain was found in a study of shared clonotypes between healthy human individuals (dated by TCRdb to 2018 to 2020). Study-wide context: The cohort comprised two women and a few men aged 18 to 49 years. Per donor, three plates each were used for CD4 naive and CD4 memory, two for CD8 naive, and one for CD8 memory. To estimate repertoire size and how much clonotypes are shared between individuals, the study performed deep sequencing of blood TCR repertoires from a handful of healthy adults. To increase sequencing depth and limit assay-specific biases, different laboratories used diverse techniques to prepare libraries and sequence TCR repertoires. Leukapheresis yielded between about 0.94 and 10 billion PBMCs per donor. What the study reported, not specific to this receptor: The small number of donors limited the genetic and exposure-history diversity represented. Sampling was restricted to blood, and TCR repertoires in tissues likely differ from the TCR repertoires found in blood. Compared with non-shared clonotypes, clonotypes shared by all four sorted-subset donors had higher generation probabilities. Roughly 5% of naive CD4, 3.5% of naive CD8, 2.3% of memory CD4, and roughly 0.4% of memory CD8 clonotypes were shared across a few donors. Rarefaction of sorted-subset datasets indicated incomplete sequencing despite the large sequencing depth. Naive subsets generally had larger estimated clonotype richness than memory subsets did. Pairwise subsampling led to the expectation that sequencing depth would affect the degree of clonotype sharing among donors.

Remarks on this clone: This receptor's antigen is unknown. No base quality values were provided; no much bigger clone lies one nucleotide off.

TCR CDR3 regions were amplified from genomic DNA by multiplex PCR using the deep immunoSEQ assay. For each cell subset, the extracted genomic DNA was distributed evenly across all wells of several immunoSEQ 96-well plates, and each plate served as one replicate. Each replicate PCR for sorted subsets received around 200 ng genomic DNA, equal to 30,000 or so T cell genomes. Purified libraries were measured with a Qubit 3.0 fluorometer, size-checked on a Bioanalyzer 2100, and measured again with the KAPA Library Quantification kit. Every immunoSEQ 96-well plate was sequenced on a dedicated single-read 150-cycle Illumina NextSeq 550 flow cell. In the paper's pipeline: Because the immunoSEQ output included only junctional sequences and no quality scores, the filtering could not be the same as the filtering used for full-length reads. To assign V/J genes and CDR3, sequences were annotated against IMGT germline references using PyIR, a Python wrapper for IgBLAST v1.9. Any read was removed if the V/J assignment was weak (E-value above 1e-6), the CDR3 was missing, or the read contained stop codons, out-of-frame junctions, or ambiguous translated residues. V3J clonotypes were defined as sequences sharing an identical inferred V gene, J gene, and CDR3 amino acid sequence. The percentage overlap between two repertoires was calculated by dividing the number of shared unique clonotypes by the size of the smaller repertoire. Three approaches were used to assess repertoire richness: RTK rarefaction, the Chao1 estimator, and Recon v2.1 estimates of unobserved clonotypes. For all TCRbeta clonotypes obtained by the gDNA method from a few donors, generation probabilities were computed with OLGA. Here the immuneACCESS table is served through TCRdb, limited to in-frame sequences with V and J called. Missing clones are a known gap in these copies; in checked studies unresolved V genes cover under half, and the rest lacks a known reason. The V and J calls and clone size were taken over from that table, and D and trimming were inferred from the DNA. The sample table holds 2 million to 2.5 million clones, of which 85% to 95% were seen once. Around 0.4% of the sample is in the top ten clones.

Donors were healthy HIV-negative adults with no recently reported acute infections or vaccinations. All donors were Caucasian adults living in Nashville, Tennessee, USA. CD4+ T cells were enriched by magnetic negative selection, after which naive cells were positively selected on CD45RA and the negative fraction was taken as the memory subset. Blood was obtained by leukapheresis, after which PBMCs were separated by Ficoll-Histopaque density gradient centrifugation and cryopreserved in liquid nitrogen vapor phase. Analytical flow cytometry was used to check the purity and quantity of each magnetically sorted T cell population. From each sorted fraction, genomic DNA was isolated and quantified by UV absorbance on a Nanodrop 2000c. The germline V gene gives CDR1 as KGHSH and CDR2 as LQKENI. The germline V and J ends show losses of 3 bases and 4 bases respectively, and no gene match explains 4 bases of the junction. Reading from cysteine to phenylalanine, the CDR3 counts 14 amino acids. Left in the record is the CDR3 DNA by itself, 42 bases read in frame from the first base.

This sequence uses TRBV18 and TRBJ1-2; TRBD1 fits 8 bases in the junction. Sequenced: naive CD4+ T cells from PBMCs. This specimen's cell subset or site label, per the study, means: CD45RA+ positively selected. The sequence derives from a man aged 18 to 29 in good health. Some clones in this sample may be carry-over from other donors' samples. The sequenced DNA is TGTGCCAGCTCACCCGGGACAGGTCGCTATGGCTACACCTTC. Translated, this gives CASSPGTGRYGYTF.